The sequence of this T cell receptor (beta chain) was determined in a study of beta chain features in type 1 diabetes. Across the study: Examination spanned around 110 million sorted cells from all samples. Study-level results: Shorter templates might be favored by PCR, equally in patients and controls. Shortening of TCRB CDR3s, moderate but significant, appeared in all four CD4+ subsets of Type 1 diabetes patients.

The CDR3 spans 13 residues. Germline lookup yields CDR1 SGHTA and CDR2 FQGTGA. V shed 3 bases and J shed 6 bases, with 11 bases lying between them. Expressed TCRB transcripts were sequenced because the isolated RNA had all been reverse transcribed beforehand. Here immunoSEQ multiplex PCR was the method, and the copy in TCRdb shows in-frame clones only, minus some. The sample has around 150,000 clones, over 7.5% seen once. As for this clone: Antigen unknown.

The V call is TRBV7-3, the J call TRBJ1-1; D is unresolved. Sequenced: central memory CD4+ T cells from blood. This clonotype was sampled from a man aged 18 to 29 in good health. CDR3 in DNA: TGTGCCAGCAGCTTGACGCGGTCGGCTGAAGCTTTCTTT. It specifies CASSLTRSAEAFF.